This TCR beta chain was sequenced during a study of radiotherapy plus CTLA-4 blockade in lung cancer. The wider study: 15% to 20% of enrolled patients responded objectively, and about 30% had disease control. Study-level results: Early blood T cell clone dynamics reportedly forecast response best, with interferon-beta. TCR clones from tumors expanded in blood after radiotherapy plus ipilimumab.

The CDR3 length is 15 residues. Looked up from germline, CDR1 is MNHEY and CDR2 is SMNVEV (reference sequence). Trimming took 5 bases from V and 5 from J, leaving 16 bases between them. Regarding this clone: Its antigen is not identified.

Generated by immunoSEQ multiplex PCR, the TCRdb table keeps only in-frame clones and is missing some. The sample shows more than 12,000 clones, around 67% of them seen only once. Participants had chemo-refractory metastatic non-small-cell lung cancer and were treated with focal radiation plus ipilimumab CTLA-4 blockade. Sequencing used peripheral blood, obtained from a patient treated with radiotherapy plus ipilimumab. The sequence was obtained from a human donor with non-small cell lung cancer whose response to radiotherapy plus ipilimumab could not be evaluated. This chain links TRBV27 with TRBJ1-5; a weak D match, TRBD1 (5 bases). The CDR3: CASSQSRGAHQPQHF. The CDR3 nucleotides read TGTGCCAGCAGTCAGTCGCGCGGGGCTCATCAGCCCCAGCATTTT.